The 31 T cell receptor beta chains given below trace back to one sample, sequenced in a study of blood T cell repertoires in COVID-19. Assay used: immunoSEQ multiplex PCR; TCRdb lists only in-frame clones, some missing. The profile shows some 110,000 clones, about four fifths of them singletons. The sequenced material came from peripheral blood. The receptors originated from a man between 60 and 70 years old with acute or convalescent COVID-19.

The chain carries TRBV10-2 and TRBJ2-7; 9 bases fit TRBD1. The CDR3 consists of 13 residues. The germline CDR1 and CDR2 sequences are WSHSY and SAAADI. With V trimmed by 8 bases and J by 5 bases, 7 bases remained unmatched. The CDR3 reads CASGRQGGDEQYF. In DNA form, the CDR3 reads TGCGCCAGCGGAAGACAGGGGGGCGACGAGCAGTACTTC.

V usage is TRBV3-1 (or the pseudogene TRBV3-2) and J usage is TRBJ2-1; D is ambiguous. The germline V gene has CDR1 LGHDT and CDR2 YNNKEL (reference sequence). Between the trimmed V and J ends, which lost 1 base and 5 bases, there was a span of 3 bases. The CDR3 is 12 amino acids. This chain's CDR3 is CASSQANNEQFF. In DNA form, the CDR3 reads TGTGCCAGCAGCCAAGCCAACAATGAGCAGTTCTTC.

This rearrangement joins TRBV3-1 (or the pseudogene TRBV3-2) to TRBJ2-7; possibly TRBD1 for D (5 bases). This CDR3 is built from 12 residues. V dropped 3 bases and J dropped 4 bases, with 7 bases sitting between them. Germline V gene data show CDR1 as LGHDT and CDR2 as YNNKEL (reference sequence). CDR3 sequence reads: CASSHRVYEQYF. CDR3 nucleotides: TGTGCCAGCAGCCACAGGGTGTACGAGCAGTACTTC.

The CDR3 DNA sequence: TGTGCCAGCAGCGCAAGGACAGGGGGCAACACCGGGGAGCTGTTTTTT. Residues: CASSARTGGNTGELFF. V usage is TRBV11-2 and J usage is TRBJ2-2; 11 nucleotides match TRBD1. Germline values: CDR1 SGHAT, CDR2 FQNNGV. V dropped 5 bases and J dropped 2; count of bases not matched to a gene: 4. CDR3 length: 16 residues. Full variable domain (missing parts from reference TRBV11-2 and TRBJ2-2): EAGVAQSPRYKIIEKRQSVAFWCNPISGHATLYWYQQILGQGPKLLIQFQNNGVVDDSQLPKDRFSAERLKGVDSTLKIQPAKLEDSAVYLCASSARTGGNTGELFFGEGSRLTVL.

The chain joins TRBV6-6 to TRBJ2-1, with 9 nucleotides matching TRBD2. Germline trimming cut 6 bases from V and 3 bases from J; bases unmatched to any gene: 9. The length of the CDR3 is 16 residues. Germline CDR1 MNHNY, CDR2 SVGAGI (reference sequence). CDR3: CASSLNSGSGYNEQFF. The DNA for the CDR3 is TGTGCCAGCAGCCTAAATAGCGGGAGCGGCTACAATGAGCAGTTCTTC.

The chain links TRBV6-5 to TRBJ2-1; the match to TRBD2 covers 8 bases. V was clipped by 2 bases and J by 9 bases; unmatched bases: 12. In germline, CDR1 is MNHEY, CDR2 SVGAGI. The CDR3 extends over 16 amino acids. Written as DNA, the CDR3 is TGTGCCAGCAGTTACGATTCCGGGACTAGTGTATCTGAGCAGTTCTTC. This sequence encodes CASSYDSGTSVSEQFF.

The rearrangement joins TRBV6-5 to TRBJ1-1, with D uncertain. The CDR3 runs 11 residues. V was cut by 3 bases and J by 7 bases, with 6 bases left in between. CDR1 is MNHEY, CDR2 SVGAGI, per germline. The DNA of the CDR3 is TGTGCCAGCAGTTATGTCGGTGAAGCTTTCTTT. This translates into CASSYVGEAFF.

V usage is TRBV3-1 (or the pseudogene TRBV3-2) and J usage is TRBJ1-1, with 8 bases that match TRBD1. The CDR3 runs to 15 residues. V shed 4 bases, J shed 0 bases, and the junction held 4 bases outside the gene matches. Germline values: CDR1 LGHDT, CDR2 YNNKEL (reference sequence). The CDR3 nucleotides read TGTGCCAGCAGCCCCCAGACAGGGGTGAACACTGAAGCTTTCTTT. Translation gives CASSPQTGVNTEAFF.

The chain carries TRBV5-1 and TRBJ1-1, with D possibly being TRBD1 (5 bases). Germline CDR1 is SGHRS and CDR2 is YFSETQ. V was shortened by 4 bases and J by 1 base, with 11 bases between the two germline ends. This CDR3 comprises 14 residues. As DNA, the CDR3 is TGCGCCAGCAGCCTAGGGGCTACGAACACTGAAGCTTTCTTT. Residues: CASSLGATNTEAFF.

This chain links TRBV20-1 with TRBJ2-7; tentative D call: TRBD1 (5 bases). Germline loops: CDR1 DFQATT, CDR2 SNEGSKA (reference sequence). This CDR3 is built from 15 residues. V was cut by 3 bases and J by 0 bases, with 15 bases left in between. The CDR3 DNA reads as TGCAGTGCTAGTACCCCTAACAGGTACTCCTACGAGCAGTACTTC. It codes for CSASTPNRYSYEQYF.

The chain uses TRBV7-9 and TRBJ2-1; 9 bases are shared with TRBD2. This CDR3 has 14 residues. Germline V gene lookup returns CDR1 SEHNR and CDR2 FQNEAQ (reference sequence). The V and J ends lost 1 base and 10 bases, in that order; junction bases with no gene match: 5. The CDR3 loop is CASSLVAGALEQFF. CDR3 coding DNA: TGTGCCAGCAGCTTAGTAGCGGGAGCTCTCGAGCAGTTCTTC. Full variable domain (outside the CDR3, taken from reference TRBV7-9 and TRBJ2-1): DTGVSQNPRHKITKRGQNVTFRCDPISEHNRLYWYRQTLGQGPEFLTYFQNEAQLEKSRLLSDRFSAERPKGSFSTLEIQRTEQGDSAMYLCASSLVAGALEQFFGPGTRLTVL.

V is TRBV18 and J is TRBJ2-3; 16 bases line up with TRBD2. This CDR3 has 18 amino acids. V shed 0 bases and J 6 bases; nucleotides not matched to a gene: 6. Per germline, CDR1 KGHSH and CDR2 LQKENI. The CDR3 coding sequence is TGTGCCAGCTCACCACCGGGACTAGCGGGAGGGGGCCGGGATACGCAGTATTTT. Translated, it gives CASSPPGLAGGGRDTQYF.

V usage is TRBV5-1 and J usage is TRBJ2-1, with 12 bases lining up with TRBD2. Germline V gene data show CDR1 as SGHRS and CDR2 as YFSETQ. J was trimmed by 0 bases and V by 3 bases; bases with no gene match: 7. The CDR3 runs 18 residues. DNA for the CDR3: TGCGCCAGCAGCTACGGACTAGCGGGGCCACTCTCCTACAATGAGCAGTTCTTC. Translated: CASSYGLAGPLSYNEQFF.

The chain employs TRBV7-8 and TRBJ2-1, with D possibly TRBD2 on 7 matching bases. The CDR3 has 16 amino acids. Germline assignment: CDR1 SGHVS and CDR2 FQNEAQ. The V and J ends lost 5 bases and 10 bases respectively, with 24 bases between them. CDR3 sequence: CASSGVEAGRGLEQFF. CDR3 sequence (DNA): TGTGCCAGCAGCGGTGTCGAAGCAGGGAGGGGGTTGGAGCAGTTCTTC. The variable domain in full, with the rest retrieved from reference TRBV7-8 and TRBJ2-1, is GAGVSQSPRYKVAKRGQDVALRCDPISGHVSLFWYQQALGQGPEFLTYFQNEAQLDKSGLPSDRFFAERPEGSVSTLKIQRTQQEDSAVYLCASSGVEAGRGLEQFFGPGTRLTVL.

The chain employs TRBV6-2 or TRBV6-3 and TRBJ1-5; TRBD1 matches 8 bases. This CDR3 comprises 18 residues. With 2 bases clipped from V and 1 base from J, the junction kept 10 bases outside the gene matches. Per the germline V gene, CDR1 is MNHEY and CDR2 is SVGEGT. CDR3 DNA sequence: TGTGCCAGCAGTTACACCAACAGGGGGTCCTTCAGCAATCAGCCCCAGCATTTT. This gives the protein CASSYTNRGSFSNQPQHF.

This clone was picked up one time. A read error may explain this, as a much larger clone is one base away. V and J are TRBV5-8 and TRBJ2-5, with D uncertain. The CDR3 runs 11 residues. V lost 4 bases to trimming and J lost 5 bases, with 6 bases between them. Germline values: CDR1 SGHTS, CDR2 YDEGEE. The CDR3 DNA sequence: TGTGCCAGCAGCCCCCGGGAGACCCAGTACTTC. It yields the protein CASSPRETQYF.

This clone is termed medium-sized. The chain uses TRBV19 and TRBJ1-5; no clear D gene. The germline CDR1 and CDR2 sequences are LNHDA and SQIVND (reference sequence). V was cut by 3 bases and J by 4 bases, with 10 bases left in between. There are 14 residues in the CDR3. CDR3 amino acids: CASSIDGENQPQHF. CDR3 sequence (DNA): TGTGCCAGTAGTATCGACGGGGAAAATCAGCCCCAGCATTTT.

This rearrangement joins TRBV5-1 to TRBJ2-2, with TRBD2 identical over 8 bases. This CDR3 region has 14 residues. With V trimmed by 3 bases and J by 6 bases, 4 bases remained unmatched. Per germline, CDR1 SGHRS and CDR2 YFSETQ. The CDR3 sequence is CASSYLAGSGELFF. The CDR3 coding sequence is TGCGCCAGCAGCTATTTAGCGGGGTCCGGGGAGCTGTTTTTT.

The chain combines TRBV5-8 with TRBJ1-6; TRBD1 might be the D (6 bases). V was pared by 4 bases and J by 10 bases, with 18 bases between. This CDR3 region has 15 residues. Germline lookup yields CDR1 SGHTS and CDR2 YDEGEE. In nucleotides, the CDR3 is TGTGCCAGCAGCCCCCTGACAGGCTGGCAATCACCCCTCCACTTT. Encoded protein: CASSPLTGWQSPLHF.

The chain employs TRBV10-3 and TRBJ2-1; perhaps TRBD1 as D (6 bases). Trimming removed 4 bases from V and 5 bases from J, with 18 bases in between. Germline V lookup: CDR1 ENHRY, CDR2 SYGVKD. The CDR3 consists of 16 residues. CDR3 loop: CAISAVSDRGHNEQFF. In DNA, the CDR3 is TGTGCCATCAGTGCGGTCTCGGACAGAGGCCACAATGAGCAGTTCTTC.

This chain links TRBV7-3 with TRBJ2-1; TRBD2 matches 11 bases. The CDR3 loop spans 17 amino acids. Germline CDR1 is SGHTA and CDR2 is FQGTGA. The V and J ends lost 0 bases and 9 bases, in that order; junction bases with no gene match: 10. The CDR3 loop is CASSLTPIAGGPGEQFF. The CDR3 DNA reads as TGTGCCAGCAGCTTAACGCCGATAGCGGGGGGGCCGGGTGAGCAGTTCTTC.

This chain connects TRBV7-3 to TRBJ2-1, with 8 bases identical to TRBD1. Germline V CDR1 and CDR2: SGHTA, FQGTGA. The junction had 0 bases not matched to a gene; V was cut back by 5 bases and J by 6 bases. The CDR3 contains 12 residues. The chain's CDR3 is CASSTGGNEQFF. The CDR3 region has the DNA TGTGCCAGCAGCACAGGGGGCAATGAGCAGTTCTTC.

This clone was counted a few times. As DNA, the CDR3 is TGTGCCAGCAGCTCAGAGCGTAGCCACGAGCAGTACTTC. It specifies CASSSERSHEQYF. The chain links TRBV7-9 to TRBJ2-7; D unresolved. With 4 bases removed from V and 5 bases from J, the gap between germline ends came to 12 bases. Germline assignment: CDR1 SEHNR and CDR2 FQNEAQ (reference sequence). The CDR3 is 13 residues long. The variable domain in full, with the rest retrieved from reference TRBV7-9 and TRBJ2-7, is DTGVSQNPRHKITKRGQNVTFRCDPISEHNRLYWYRQTLGQGPEFLTYFQNEAQLEKSRLLSDRFSAERPKGSFSTLEIQRTEQGDSAMYLCASSSERSHEQYFGPGTRLTVT.

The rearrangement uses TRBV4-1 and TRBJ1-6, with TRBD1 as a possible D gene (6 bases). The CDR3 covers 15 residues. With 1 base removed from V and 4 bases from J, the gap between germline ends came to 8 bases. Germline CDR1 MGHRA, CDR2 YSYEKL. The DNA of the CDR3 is TGCGCCAGCAGCCAAGGGACAGCTTATAATTCACCCCTCCACTTT. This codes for CASSQGTAYNSPLHF.

The CDR3 here is CASSQDPTGRASEKLFF. DNA of the CDR3: TGTGCCAGCAGCCAAGACCCTACAGGGAGGGCAAGTGAAAAACTGTTTTTT. The rearrangement joins TRBV4-2 to TRBJ1-4; TRBD1 might be the D (6 bases). CDR1 LGHNA and CDR2 YNFKEQ come from the germline V gene. V lost 0 bases and J lost 7, with 18 bases in between. The CDR3 length is 17 residues.

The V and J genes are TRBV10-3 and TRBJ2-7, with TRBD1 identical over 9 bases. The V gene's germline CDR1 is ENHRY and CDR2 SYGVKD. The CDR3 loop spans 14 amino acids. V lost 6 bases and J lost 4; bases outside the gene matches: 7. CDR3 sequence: CAISNGTGTYEQYF. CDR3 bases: TGTGCCATCAGCAACGGGACAGGGACGTACGAGCAGTACTTC.

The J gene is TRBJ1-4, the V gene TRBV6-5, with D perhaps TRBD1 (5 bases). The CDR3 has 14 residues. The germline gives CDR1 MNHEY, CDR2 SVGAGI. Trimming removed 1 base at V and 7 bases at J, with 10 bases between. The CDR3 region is CASSYWQGGEKLFF. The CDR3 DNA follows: TGTGCCAGCAGTTACTGGCAGGGAGGTGAAAAACTGTTTTTT.

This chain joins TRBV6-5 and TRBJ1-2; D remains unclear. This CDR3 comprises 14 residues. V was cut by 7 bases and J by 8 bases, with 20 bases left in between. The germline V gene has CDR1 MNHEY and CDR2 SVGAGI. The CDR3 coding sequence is TGTGCCAGCAAAGGCGTCAGCACACGCGGGGGCTACACCTTC. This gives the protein CASKGVSTRGGYTF.

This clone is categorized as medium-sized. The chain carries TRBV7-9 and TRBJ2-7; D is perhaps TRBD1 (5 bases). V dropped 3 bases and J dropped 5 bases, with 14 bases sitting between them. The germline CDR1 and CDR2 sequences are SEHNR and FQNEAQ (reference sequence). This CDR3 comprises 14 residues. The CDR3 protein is CASSFVQGSHEQYF. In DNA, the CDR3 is TGTGCCAGCAGCTTCGTGCAGGGTAGCCACGAGCAGTACTTC. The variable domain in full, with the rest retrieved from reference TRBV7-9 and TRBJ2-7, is DTGVSQNPRHKITKRGQNVTFRCDPISEHNRLYWYRQTLGQGPEFLTYFQNEAQLEKSRLLSDRFSAERPKGSFSTLEIQRTEQGDSAMYLCASSFVQGSHEQYFGPGTRLTVT.

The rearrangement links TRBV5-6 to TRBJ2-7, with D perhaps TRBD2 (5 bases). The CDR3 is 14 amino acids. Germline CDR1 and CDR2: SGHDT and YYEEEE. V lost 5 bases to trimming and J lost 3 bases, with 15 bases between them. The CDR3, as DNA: TGTGCCAGCAGACTTACCGGGGATCACTACGAGCAGTACTTC. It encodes CASRLTGDHYEQYF.

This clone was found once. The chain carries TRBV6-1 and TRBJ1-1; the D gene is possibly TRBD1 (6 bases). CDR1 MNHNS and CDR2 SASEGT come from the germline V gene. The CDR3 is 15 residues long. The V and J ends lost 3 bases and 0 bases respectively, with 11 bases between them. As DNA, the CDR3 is TGTGCCAGCAGTGATCCGGGACACTTGAACACTGAAGCTTTCTTT. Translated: CASSDPGHLNTEAFF.